This TCR beta chain was captured in a study of PD-L1 blockade in urothelial cancer. Across the study: In the mid-2010s, patients got going on atezolizumab, taking 1,200 mg intravenously every 3 weeks. Median T cell yield per blood sample was about 140,000 cells. Study outcomes and limitations: Expansion of tumor-associated blood clones at 3 weeks was greater in durable-benefit patients.

Data came from immunoSEQ multiplex PCR; TCRdb stores just in-frame clones and leaves some out. The sample has 40,000 to 50,000 clones; approximately 78% are singletons. Noted time point: peripheral blood 6 weeks after treatment start. With respect to this clone: The antigen remains unidentified.

Per germline, CDR1 SGHNT and CDR2 YENEEA. V gave up 5 bases and J gave up 6 bases; unmatched junction bases: 7. This CDR3 spans 16 amino acids. This receptor was obtained from a man in his 60s with urothelial cancer. The chain uses TRBV11-3 and TRBJ2-2, with TRBD2 matching 12 bases. The sequences come from PBMCs, collected around atezolizumab (anti-PD-L1) treatment. In DNA form, the CDR3 reads TGTGCCAGCAGCCCGGGACTAGCGGGCCGGCCCGGGGAGCTGTTTTTT. This sequence encodes CASSPGLAGRPGELFF.